The T cell receptor beta chain described here comes from a study of blood T cell repertoires in COVID-19. Germline V gene data show CDR1 as GTSNPN and CDR2 as SVGIG (reference sequence). The V end was cut by 1 base, the J end by 1 base, with 10 bases between. CDR3 size: 14 residues. Original handling: The assay estimated nucleated cells by amplifying reference gene primers. Libraries were prepared by immunoSEQ multiplex PCR; TCRdb keeps only in-frame clonotypes and omits some of them. The V and J calls and the clone size are those of that table, but D and trimming were determined from the DNA. The data show roughly 220,000 clones, more than 75% seen once.

The receptor comes from a man in his fifties or sixties who had recovered from COVID-19. The chain recombines TRBV30 with TRBJ1-2; no definite D call. Sample: peripheral blood. The CDR3 reads CAWSALRGNYGYTF. The CDR3 DNA reads TGTGCCTGGAGTGCCCTCCGGGGTAACTATGGCTACACCTTC.